This T cell receptor beta chain was profiled in a study of early T cells in non-severe SARS-CoV-2 infection. Findings and caveats of the study: Anti-spike CD8 specificities were favored by VDJdb matching, whose results missed private and CD4 specificities.

Concerning this clonotype: Its matching antigen is unknown.

Each single cDNA molecule received a unique molecular identifier. MiXCR was run by TCRdb on the 5' RACE reads, yielding one entry per CDR3 protein. The sample records 75,000 to 100,000 distinct CDR3 sequences, 16% being singletons. The CDR3 covers 16 residues. The germline gives CDR1 SGHRS, CDR2 YFSETQ. Trimming took off 4 bases at V and 0 bases at J, with 14 bases between the two ends. Sequences were obtained from whole blood. The chain carries TRBV5-1 and TRBJ2-1; maybe TRBD2 (6 bases). The source of this sequence is an adult who was a healthcare worker with PCR-confirmed SARS-CoV-2 infection or an uninfected control (not recorded which). The CDR3 spells CASSPAGLPSYNEQFF. The CDR3 region has the DNA TGCGCCAGCAGCCCAGCGGGCCTGCCCTCCTACAATGAGCAGTTCTTC. Together with reference TRBV5-1 and TRBJ2-1, the CDR3 gives the full variable domain: KAGVTQTPRYLIKTRGQQVTLSCSPISGHRSVSWYQQTPGQGLQFLFEYFSETQRNKGNFPGRFSGRQFSNSRSEMNVSTLELGDSALYLCASSPAGLPSYNEQFFGPGTRLTVL.